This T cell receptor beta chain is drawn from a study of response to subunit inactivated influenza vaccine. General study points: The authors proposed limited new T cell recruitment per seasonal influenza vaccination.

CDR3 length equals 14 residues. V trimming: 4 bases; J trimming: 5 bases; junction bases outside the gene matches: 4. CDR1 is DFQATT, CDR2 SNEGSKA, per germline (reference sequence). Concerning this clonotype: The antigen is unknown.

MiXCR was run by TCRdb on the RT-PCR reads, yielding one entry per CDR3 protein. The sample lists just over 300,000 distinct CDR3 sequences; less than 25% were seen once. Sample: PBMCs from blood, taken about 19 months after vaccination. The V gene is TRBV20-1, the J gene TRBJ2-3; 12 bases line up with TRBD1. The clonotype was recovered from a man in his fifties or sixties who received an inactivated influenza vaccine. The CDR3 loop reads CSATGQGAGDTQYF. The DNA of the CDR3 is TGCAGTGCTACGGGACAGGGGGCCGGAGATACGCAGTATTTT.